The 15 T cell receptor beta chains below all came from one sample that was sequenced in a study of blood T cell repertoires in COVID-19. TCRdb's table, derived via immunoSEQ multiplex PCR, lists solely in-frame clones and lacks some. The table has tens of thousands of clones, 88% seen once. The sequenced material came from peripheral blood. Receptors were obtained from a woman aged 55-75 years with COVID-19, enrolled during active disease.

The chain employs TRBV27 and TRBJ2-1; 7 bases match TRBD2. CDR1 and CDR2 (germline): MNHEY, SMNVEV (reference sequence). This CDR3 has 13 amino acids. J lost 3 bases, V lost 10 bases, and 6 bases had no gene match. CDR3 nucleotide sequence: TGTGCCATCTCGGGAGGAATCTACAATGAGCAGTTCTTC. Translation gives CAISGGIYNEQFF.

The chain links TRBV5-4 to TRBJ2-1, with no clear D. The CDR3 covers 16 residues. Germline CDR1 reads SGHNT; CDR2 reads YYREEE (reference sequence). Deletions cut 0 bases from V and 9 bases from J, with 19 bases between. The chain's CDR3 is CASSLAPRPAVVEQFF. The CDR3 DNA reads TGTGCCAGCAGCTTGGCCCCGCGGCCCGCGGTAGTTGAGCAGTTCTTC.

This clone has more than one count but fewer than ten. The chain has TRBV27 and TRBJ1-2; TRBD1 aligns across 7 bases. The trim removed 6 bases at V and 3 bases at J, leaving 4 bases unmatched. The CDR3 is 13 amino acids. Germline lookup yields CDR1 MNHEY and CDR2 SMNVEV (reference sequence). The CDR3 spells CASRRQGDYGYTF. DNA of the CDR3: TGTGCCAGCAGAAGACAGGGAGACTATGGCTACACCTTC.

This clone has only a few counts. The rearrangement joins TRBV6-2 or TRBV6-3 to TRBJ1-2; D ambiguous. From germline, CDR1 is MNHEY and CDR2 SVGEGT. V dropped 6 bases and J dropped 10 bases, with 21 bases sitting between them. The CDR3 runs 14 residues. The CDR3 is CASSPAGARRLYTF. DNA for the CDR3: TGTGCCAGCAGCCCGGCGGGAGCGAGGAGGCTCTACACCTTC.

This clone was seen a handful of times. This chain uses TRBV27 with TRBJ1-2; TRBD1 matches at 11 bases. With 5 bases clipped from V and 7 bases from J, the junction kept 9 bases outside the gene matches. The CDR3 sequence is 15 residues long. Germline V gives CDR1 MNHEY, CDR2 SMNVEV (reference sequence). CDR3 sequence (DNA): TGTGCCAGCAGTCCGCGGACAGGGGGCTTCACTGGCTACACCTTC. Residues: CASSPRTGGFTGYTF.

The chain is built from TRBV30 and TRBJ1-3, with TRBD1 matching 8 bases. The CDR3 has 13 residues. Germline CDR1 GTSNPN, CDR2 SVGIG (reference sequence). Germline trimming cut 1 base from V and 4 bases from J; bases unmatched to any gene: 0. Here the CDR3 DNA reads TGTGCCTGGAGTGGGACAGGGGGAAACACCATATATTTT. Protein sequence: CAWSGTGGNTIYF.

The CDR3 spells CASSSDYEQYF. The DNA of the CDR3 is TGTGCCAGCAGCTCAGACTACGAGCAGTACTTC. The chain is built from TRBV5-6 and TRBJ2-7; D gene ambiguous. The CDR3 contains 11 residues. Germline V gene data show CDR1 as SGHDT and CDR2 as YYEEEE. Trimming cost V 3 bases and J 3 bases, with 4 bases left between them. The entire variable domain, with the rest obtained from reference TRBV5-6 and TRBJ2-7, is as follows: DAGVTQSPTHLIKTRGQQVTLRCSPKSGHDTVSWYQQALGQGPQFIFQYYEEEERQRGNFPDRFSGHQFPNYSSELNVNALLLGDSALYLCASSSDYEQYFGPGTRLTVT.

The chain is built from TRBV18 and TRBJ2-3, with a possible D match to TRBD2 (5 bases). The CDR3 spans 15 residues. Germline V gene lookup returns CDR1 KGHSH and CDR2 LQKENI. V shed 3 bases and J shed 2 bases, with 12 bases lying between them. CDR3 sequence reads: CASSPMDSFTDTQYF. The CDR3 nucleotides read TGTGCCAGCTCACCGATGGACTCCTTCACAGATACGCAGTATTTT.

The rearrangement uses TRBV19 and TRBJ1-5, with TRBD1 matching 10 bases. Trimming removed 2 bases from V and 5 bases from J; junction bases left unmatched: 12. Germline V CDR1 and CDR2: LNHDA, SQIVND (reference sequence). The CDR3 runs to 18 residues. CDR3 DNA sequence: TGTGCCAGTAGTATAAGGGACAGGGGACGGAGCTATCATCAGCCCCAGCATTTT. Its protein product is CASSIRDRGRSYHQPQHF.

This clone appeared once. The J gene is TRBJ1-6, the V gene TRBV27, with a tentative D call TRBD1 (6 bases). Per germline, CDR1 MNHEY and CDR2 SMNVEV (reference sequence). The CDR3 sequence is 15 residues long. V dropped 4 bases and J dropped 5 bases, with 12 bases sitting between them. The CDR3 DNA sequence: TGTGCCAGCAGTTACGGACAGCTTAATAATTCACCCCTCCACTTT. Protein sequence: CASSYGQLNNSPLHF.

The CDR3 region is CASSGPQGYEQYF. CDR3 DNA sequence: TGTGCCAGCAGCGGGCCACAGGGCTACGAGCAGTACTTC. This sequence joins TRBV9 and TRBJ2-7, with D perhaps matching TRBD1 (6 bases). Germline V CDR1 and CDR2: SGDLS, YYNGEE. V was pared by 3 bases and J by 3 bases, with 10 bases between. The CDR3 has 13 amino acids.

This chain's CDR3 is CASSLRENQPQHF. DNA for the CDR3: TGTGCCAGCAGCTTGAGGGAGAATCAGCCCCAGCATTTT. The chain recombines TRBV7-2 with TRBJ1-5; D uncertain. Trimming shortened V by 3 bases and J by 4 bases, and 7 bases separated the two germline ends. Germline lookup yields CDR1 SGHTA and CDR2 FQGNSA. This CDR3 contains 13 residues. The full variable domain, its missing parts supplied by reference TRBV7-2 and TRBJ1-5, is GAGVSQSPSNKVTEKGKDVELRCDPISGHTALYWYRQSLGQGLEFLIYFQGNSAPDKSGLPSDRFSAERTGGSVSTLTIQRTQQEDSAVYLCASSLRENQPQHFGDGTRLSIL.

The gene calls are TRBV6-5 and TRBJ1-1; D not resolved. Germline V CDR1 and CDR2: MNHEY, SVGAGI. Trimming shortened V by 6 bases and J by 5 bases, and 19 bases separated the two germline ends. The CDR3 extends over 15 amino acids. DNA of the CDR3: TGTGCCAGCAGCCTGAGGGAGGAGCCCTTTACTGAAGCTTTCTTT. Its translation is CASSLREEPFTEAFF.

V is TRBV19 and J is TRBJ1-6; D is uncertain. Germline CDR1 and CDR2: LNHDA and SQIVND (reference sequence). CDR3 length equals 14 residues. The V and J ends lost 7 bases and 7 bases respectively, with 14 bases between them. The DNA of the CDR3 is TGTGCCAGTAACCAGGTCCCCCGAAATTCACCCCTCCACTTT. Its protein is CASNQVPRNSPLHF.

The gene calls are TRBV2 and TRBJ2-1, with TRBD2 identical over 8 bases. Germline CDR1 reads SNHLY; CDR2 reads FYNNEI. Trimming at V came to 3 bases and at J to 3 bases, leaving 10 bases not matched to a gene. The CDR3 extends over 17 amino acids. For the CDR3, the DNA is TGTGCCAGCAGTGACGGGGAGCGGGGGACTTTCTACAATGAGCAGTTCTTC. Translated: CASSDGERGTFYNEQFF.